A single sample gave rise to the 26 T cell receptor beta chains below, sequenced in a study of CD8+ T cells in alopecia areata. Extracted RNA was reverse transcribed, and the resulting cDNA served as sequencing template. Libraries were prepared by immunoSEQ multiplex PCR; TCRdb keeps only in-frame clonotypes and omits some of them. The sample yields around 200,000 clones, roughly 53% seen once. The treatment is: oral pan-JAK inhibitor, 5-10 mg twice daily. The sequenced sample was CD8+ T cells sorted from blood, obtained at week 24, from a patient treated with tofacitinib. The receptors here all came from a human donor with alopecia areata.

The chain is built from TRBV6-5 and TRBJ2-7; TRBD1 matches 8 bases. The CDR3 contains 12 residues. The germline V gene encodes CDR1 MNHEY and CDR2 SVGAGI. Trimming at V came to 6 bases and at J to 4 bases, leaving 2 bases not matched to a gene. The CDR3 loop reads CASSTGGYEQYF. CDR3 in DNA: TGTGCCAGCAGCACAGGGGGATACGAGCAGTACTTC.

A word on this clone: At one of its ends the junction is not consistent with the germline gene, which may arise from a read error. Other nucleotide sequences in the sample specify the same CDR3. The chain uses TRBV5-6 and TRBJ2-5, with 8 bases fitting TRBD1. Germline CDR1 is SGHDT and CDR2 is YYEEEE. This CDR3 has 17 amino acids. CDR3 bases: TGTGCCAGCAGCGGCGACTTACAGGGGGGAAGAGAAGAAACCCAGTACTTC. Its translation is CASSGDLQGGREETQYF.

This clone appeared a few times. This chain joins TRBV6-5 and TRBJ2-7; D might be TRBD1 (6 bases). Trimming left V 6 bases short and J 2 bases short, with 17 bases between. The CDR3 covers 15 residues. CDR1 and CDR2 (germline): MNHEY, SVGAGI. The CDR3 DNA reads TGTGCCAGCAGCAAATTCCAGGACAGTACCTACGAGCAGTACTTC. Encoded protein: CASSKFQDSTYEQYF.

Here the CDR3 reads CASSDTRGARVDTQYF. DNA for the CDR3: TGTGCCAGCAGTGATACTCGGGGGGCGCGGGTTGATACGCAGTATTTT. The J gene is TRBJ2-3, the V gene TRBV25-1, with a possible D match to TRBD2 (7 bases). V was clipped by 3 bases and J by 6 bases, with 19 bases between them. CDR3 length equals 16 residues. Germline V gene sequence: CDR1 MGHDK, CDR2 SYGVNS.

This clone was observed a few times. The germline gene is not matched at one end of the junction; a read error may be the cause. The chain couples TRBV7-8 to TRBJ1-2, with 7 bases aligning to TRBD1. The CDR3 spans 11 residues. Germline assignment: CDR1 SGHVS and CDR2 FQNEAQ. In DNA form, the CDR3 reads TGTGCCAGCAGCTTGCGGGGACAGATCCTATTC. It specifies CASSLRGQILF. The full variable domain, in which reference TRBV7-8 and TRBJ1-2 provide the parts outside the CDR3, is GAGVSQSPRYKVAKRGQDVALRCDPISGHVSLFWYQQALGQGPEFLTYFQNEAQLDKSGLPSDRFFAERPEGSVSTLKIQRTQQEDSAVYLCASSLRGQILFGSGTRLTVV.

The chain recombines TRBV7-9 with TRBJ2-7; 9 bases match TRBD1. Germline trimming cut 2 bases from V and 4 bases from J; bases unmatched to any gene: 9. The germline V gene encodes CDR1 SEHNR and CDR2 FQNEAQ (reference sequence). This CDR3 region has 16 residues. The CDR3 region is CASSLPGQGLSYEQYF. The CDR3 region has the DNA TGTGCCAGCAGCTTACCGGGACAGGGCTTGAGTTACGAGCAGTACTTC.

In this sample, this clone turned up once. The CDR3 region has the DNA TGTGCCAGCCTCTGGAACACTGAAGCTTTCTTT. Protein sequence: CASLWNTEAFF. The gene calls are TRBV7-8 and TRBJ1-1; D gene unclear. V lost 8 bases to trimming and J lost 1 base, with 5 bases between them. In germline, CDR1 is SGHVS, CDR2 FQNEAQ. The CDR3 is 11 amino acids.

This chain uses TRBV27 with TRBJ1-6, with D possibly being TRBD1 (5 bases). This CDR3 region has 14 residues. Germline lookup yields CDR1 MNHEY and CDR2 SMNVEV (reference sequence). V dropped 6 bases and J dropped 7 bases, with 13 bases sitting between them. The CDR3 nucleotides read TGTGCCAGCAGCCCCGGGGCCAAAAATTCACCCCTCCACTTT. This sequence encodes CASSPGAKNSPLHF.

The CDR3 DNA sequence: TGTGCCAGCAGTCTTACGACAGGGCCGCAGCCCCAGCATTTT. This translates into CASSLTTGPQPQHF. V usage is TRBV27 and J usage is TRBJ1-5; 7 nucleotides agree with TRBD1. Germline V CDR1 and CDR2: MNHEY, SMNVEV (reference sequence). This CDR3 is built from 14 residues. Trimming took 5 bases from V and 7 from J; bases not matched to a gene: 8.

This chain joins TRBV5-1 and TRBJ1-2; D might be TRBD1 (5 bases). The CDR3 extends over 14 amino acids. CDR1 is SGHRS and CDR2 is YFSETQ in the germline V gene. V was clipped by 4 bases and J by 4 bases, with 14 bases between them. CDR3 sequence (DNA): TGCGCCAGCAGCACCACTACAGGATCCTATGGCTACACCTTC. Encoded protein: CASSTTTGSYGYTF.

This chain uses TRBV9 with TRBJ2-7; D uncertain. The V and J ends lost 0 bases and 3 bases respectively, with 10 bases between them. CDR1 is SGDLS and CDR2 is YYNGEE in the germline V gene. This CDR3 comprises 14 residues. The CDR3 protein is CASSVGGEFYEQYF. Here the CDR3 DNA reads TGTGCCAGCAGCGTAGGCGGCGAATTCTACGAGCAGTACTTC.

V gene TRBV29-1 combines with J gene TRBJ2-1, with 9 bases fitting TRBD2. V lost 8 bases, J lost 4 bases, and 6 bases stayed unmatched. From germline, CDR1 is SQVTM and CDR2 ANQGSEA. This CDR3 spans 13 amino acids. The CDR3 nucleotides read TGCAGCCTTAGCGGGGGCCATTACAATGAGCAGTTCTTC. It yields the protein CSLSGGHYNEQFF.

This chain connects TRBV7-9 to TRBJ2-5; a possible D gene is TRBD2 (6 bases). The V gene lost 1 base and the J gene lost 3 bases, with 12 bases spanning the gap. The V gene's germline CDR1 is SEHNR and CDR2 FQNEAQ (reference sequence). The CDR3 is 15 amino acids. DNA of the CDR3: TGTGCCAGCAGCTTAGGCCTACGGGGGAAAGAGACCCAGTACTTC. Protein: CASSLGLRGKETQYF.

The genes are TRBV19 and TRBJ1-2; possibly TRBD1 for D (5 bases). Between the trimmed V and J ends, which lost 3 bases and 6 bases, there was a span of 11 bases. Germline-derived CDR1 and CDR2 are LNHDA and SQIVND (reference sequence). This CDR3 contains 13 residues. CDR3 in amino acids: CASSISGIDGYTF. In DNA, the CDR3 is TGTGCCAGTAGTATTTCAGGGATCGATGGCTACACCTTC.

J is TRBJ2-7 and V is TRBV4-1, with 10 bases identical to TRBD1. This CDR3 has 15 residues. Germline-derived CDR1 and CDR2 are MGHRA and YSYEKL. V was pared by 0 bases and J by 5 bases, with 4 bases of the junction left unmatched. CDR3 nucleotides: TGCGCCAGCAGCCAAGATGCGGACAGGGGGGACGAGCAGTACTTC. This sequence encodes CASSQDADRGDEQYF.

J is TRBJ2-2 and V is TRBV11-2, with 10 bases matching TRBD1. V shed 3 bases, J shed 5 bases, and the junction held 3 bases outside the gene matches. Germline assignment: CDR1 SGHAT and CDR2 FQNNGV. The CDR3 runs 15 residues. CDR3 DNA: TGTGCCAGCAGCTTCCCGGGACAGGGGACCGGGGAGCTGTTTTTT. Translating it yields CASSFPGQGTGELFF.

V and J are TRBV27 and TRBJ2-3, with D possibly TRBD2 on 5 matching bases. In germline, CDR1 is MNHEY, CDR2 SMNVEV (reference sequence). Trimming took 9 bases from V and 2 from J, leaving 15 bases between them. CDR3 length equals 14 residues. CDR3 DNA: TGTGCCAGTTCACGCGGGTCCCCCACAGATACGCAGTATTTT. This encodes CASSRGSPTDTQYF.

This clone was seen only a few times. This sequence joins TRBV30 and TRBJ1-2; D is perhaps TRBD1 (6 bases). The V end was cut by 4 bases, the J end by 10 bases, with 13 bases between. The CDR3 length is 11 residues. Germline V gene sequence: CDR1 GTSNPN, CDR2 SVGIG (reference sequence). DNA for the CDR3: TGTGCCTGGATACAGGGACGGGACTACACCTTC. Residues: CAWIQGRDYTF. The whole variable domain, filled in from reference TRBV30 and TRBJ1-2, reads SQTIHQWPATLVQPVGSPLSLECTVEGTSNPNLYWYRQAAGRGLQLLFYSVGIGQISSEVPQNLSASRPQDRQFILSSKKLLLSDSGFYLCAWIQGRDYTFGSGTRLTVV.

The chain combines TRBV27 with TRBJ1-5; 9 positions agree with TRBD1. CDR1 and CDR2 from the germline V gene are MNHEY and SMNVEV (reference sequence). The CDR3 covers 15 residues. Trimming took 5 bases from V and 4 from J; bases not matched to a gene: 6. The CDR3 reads CASSDGTGSNQPQHF. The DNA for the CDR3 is TGTGCCAGCAGTGATGGGACAGGGTCGAATCAGCCCCAGCATTTT.

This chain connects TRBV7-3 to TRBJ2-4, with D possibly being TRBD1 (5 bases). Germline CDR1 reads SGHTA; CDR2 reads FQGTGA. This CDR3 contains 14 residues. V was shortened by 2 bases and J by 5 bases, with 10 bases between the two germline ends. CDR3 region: CASSLGGRENIQYF. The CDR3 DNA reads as TGTGCCAGCAGCTTAGGTGGCAGGGAAAACATTCAGTACTTC.

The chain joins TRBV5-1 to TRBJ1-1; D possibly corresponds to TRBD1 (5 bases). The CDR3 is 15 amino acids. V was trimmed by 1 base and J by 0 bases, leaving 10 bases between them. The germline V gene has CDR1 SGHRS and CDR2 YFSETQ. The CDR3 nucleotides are TGCGCCAGCAGCTTGAGGGGACCTTTGAACACTGAAGCTTTCTTT. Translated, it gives CASSLRGPLNTEAFF.

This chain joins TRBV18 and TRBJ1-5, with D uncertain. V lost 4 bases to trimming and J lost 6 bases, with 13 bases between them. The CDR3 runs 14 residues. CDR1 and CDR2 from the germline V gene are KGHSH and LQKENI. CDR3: CASSQEDGCQPQHF. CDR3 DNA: TGTGCCAGCTCACAGGAGGATGGTTGTCAGCCCCAGCATTTT.

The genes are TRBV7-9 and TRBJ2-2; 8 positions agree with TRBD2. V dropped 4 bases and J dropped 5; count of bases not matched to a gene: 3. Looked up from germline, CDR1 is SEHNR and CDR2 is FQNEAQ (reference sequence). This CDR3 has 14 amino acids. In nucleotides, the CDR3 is TGTGCCAGCAGCTCACTAGCGGCGACCGGGGAGCTGTTTTTT. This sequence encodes CASSSLAATGELFF. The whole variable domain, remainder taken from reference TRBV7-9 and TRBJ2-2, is DTGVSQNPRHKITKRGQNVTFRCDPISEHNRLYWYRQTLGQGPEFLTYFQNEAQLEKSRLLSDRFSAERPKGSFSTLEIQRTEQGDSAMYLCASSSLAATGELFFGEGSRLTVL.

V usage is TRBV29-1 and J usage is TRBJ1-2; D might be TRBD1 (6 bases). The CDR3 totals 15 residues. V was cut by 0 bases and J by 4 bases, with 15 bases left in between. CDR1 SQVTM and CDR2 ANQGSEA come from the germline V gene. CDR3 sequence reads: CSVEDRGGQSYGYTF. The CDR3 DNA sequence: TGCAGCGTTGAAGATCGGGGAGGACAGAGCTATGGCTACACCTTC.

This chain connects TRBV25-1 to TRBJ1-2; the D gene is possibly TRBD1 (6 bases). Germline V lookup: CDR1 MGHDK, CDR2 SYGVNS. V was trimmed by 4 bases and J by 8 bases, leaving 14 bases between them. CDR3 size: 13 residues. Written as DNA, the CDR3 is TGTGCCAGCAGTGGGGAGGGCAGGGGCGGCTACACCTTC. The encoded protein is CASSGEGRGGYTF.

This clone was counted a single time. As DNA, the CDR3 is TGTGCCAGCAGTCTACGAGGGGGTCGGGAGACCCAGTACTTC. Amino acids: CASSLRGGRETQYF. The chain employs TRBV25-1 and TRBJ2-5; possible D gene TRBD1, 6 bases. From germline, CDR1 is MGHDK and CDR2 SYGVNS. The CDR3 loop spans 14 amino acids. V lost 5 bases, J lost 5 bases, and 15 bases lay in between.